This entry concerns a single T cell receptor (beta chain). The antigen remains unidentified. This sample was included in a study of cytomegalovirus exposure and HLA in healthy donors. On the study more broadly: Early released data had roughly 81 million unique TCRs, all coming from HLA-typed donors.

60 Vbeta and 13 Jbeta primers were used in PCR. Here immunoSEQ multiplex PCR was the method, and the copy in TCRdb shows in-frame clones only, minus some. This table has hundreds of thousands of clones, roughly four fifths appearing once. Study-wide points: As immune exposure information, only CMV serostatus was available.

The sequencing input was PBMCs. The receptor comes from a girl aged 2 to 9 in good health and CMV-seronegative.

CDR3 nucleotide sequence: TGTGCCAGCAGCTTAGGGTTTGGGGCAGGCGAGCAGTACTTC. Protein: CASSLGFGAGEQYF. The genes are TRBV11-2 and TRBJ2-7; D possibly corresponds to TRBD1 (5 bases). This CDR3 is built from 14 residues. CDR1 and CDR2 (germline): SGHAT, FQNNGV. V lost 1 base to trimming and J lost 6 bases, with 13 bases between them.